Below are 32 T cell receptor beta chains sequenced from a single sample in a study of regulatory T cells in long-lasting Graves disease. Time point denoted: persistent/refractory GD, antithyroid drugs over 5 years with positive TRAb. Construction of the TCR library relied on RNA isolated from PBMCs. HTBI primers from iRepertoire and Arm-PCR of CDR3 regions yielded the TCR beta libraries. TCRdb analysed the multiplex PCR reads with MiXCR anew, one entry per CDR3 protein. Among more than 650,000 distinct CDR3 sequences, approximately 29% were seen once, and the ten largest hold about 42%. This specimen was peripheral blood mononuclear cells (PBMCs), taken when the disease was refractory, from a patient treated with antithyroid drugs. The receptor set was obtained from a female donor with Graves disease.

V and J are TRBV19 and TRBJ1-2, with 8 nucleotides matching TRBD1. Looked up from germline, CDR1 is LNHDA and CDR2 is SQIVND (reference sequence). V shed 3 bases, J shed 7 bases, and the junction held 13 bases outside the gene matches. The CDR3 is 16 amino acids. The CDR3 DNA follows: TGTGCCAGTAGTATTTTGGACAGGGTTAAGTTCGGTGGCTACACCTTC. Translating gives CASSILDRVKFGGYTF.

This clonotype was counted only a few times. This chain connects TRBV7-3 to TRBJ2-7; no reliable D call. Germline V gene lookup returns CDR1 SGHTA and CDR2 FQGTGA. CDR3 length: 13 amino acids. Trimming removed 2 bases at V and 2 bases at J, with 7 bases between. The CDR3 reads CASSLLVTYEQYF. The CDR3 DNA reads as TGTGCCAGCAGCTTACTCGTAACCTACGAGCAGTACTTC.

The sample holds a few counts of this clonotype. This rearrangement joins TRBV6-5 to TRBJ1-6, with 10 positions matching TRBD1. The V and J ends lost 0 bases and 8 bases, in that order; junction bases with no gene match: 10. Germline CDR1 is MNHEY and CDR2 is SVGAGI. The CDR3 is 18 amino acids. The CDR3 is CASSYSSGTGVWDSPLHF. CDR3 in DNA: TGTGCCAGCAGTTACTCCTCCGGGACAGGGGTCTGGGATTCACCCCTCCACTTT.

This clonotype was counted only a few times. This rearrangement joins TRBV6-1 to TRBJ2-7; 11 positions agree with TRBD2. V trimming: 4 bases; J trimming: 0 bases; junction bases outside the gene matches: 2. The CDR3 length is 15 residues. Germline CDR1 MNHNS, CDR2 SASEGT. The CDR3 loop reads CASSVTSGGSYEQYF. The CDR3 bases are TGTGCCAGCAGTGTCACTAGCGGGGGCTCCTACGAGCAGTACTTC.

The chain is built from TRBV18 and TRBJ1-1; possible D gene TRBD1, 6 bases. V shed 4 bases and J shed 7 bases, with 16 bases lying between them. Looked up from germline, CDR1 is KGHSH and CDR2 is LQKENI. The CDR3 has 14 amino acids. CDR3 nucleotides: TGTGCCAGCTCACTCAACAGGGAACAGGGTGAAGCTTTCTTT. The encoded protein is CASSLNREQGEAFF.

The J gene is TRBJ2-1, the V gene TRBV5-4; D possibly corresponds to TRBD2 (5 bases). V was shortened by 0 bases and J by 0 bases, with 16 bases between the two germline ends. The germline V gene encodes CDR1 SGHNT and CDR2 YYREEE (reference sequence). This CDR3 is built from 18 residues. CDR3 residues: CASSLEYRSGDSYNEQFF. In DNA, the CDR3 is TGTGCCAGCAGCTTGGAGTATCGGAGCGGAGACTCCTACAATGAGCAGTTCTTC.

This clonotype has just one count. This rearrangement joins TRBV11-2 to TRBJ2-1, with D perhaps TRBD2 (6 bases). The CDR3 spans 17 residues. Deletions cut 2 bases from V and 0 bases from J, with 14 bases between. The germline gives CDR1 SGHAT, CDR2 FQNNGV. In nucleotides, the CDR3 is TGTGCCAGCAGCTTAAGAGGCGCCGGGAGCTCCTACAATGAGCAGTTCTTC. Its protein product is CASSLRGAGSSYNEQFF.

V usage is TRBV5-1 and J usage is TRBJ1-2; D unresolved. The V end lost 0 bases, the J end lost 4 bases, and 7 bases lay between the germline ends. This CDR3 is built from 13 residues. Per the germline V gene, CDR1 is SGHRS and CDR2 is YFSETQ. The CDR3 DNA follows: TGCGCCAGCAGCTTGGGCGAGGTCTATGGCTACACCTTC. As protein: CASSLGEVYGYTF.

This clonotype was found many times. In nucleotides, the CDR3 is TGTGCCAGCAGGAAGGCCAGGGGGAATTCACCCCTCCACTTT. It translates to CASRKARGNSPLHF. The chain couples TRBV28 to TRBJ1-6, with TRBD1 matching over 7 bases. CDR3 length equals 14 residues. The germline V gene has CDR1 MDHEN and CDR2 SYDVKM. V gave up 6 bases and J gave up 7 bases; unmatched junction bases: 6.

This clonotype has a handful of counts. The chain employs TRBV3-1 and TRBJ2-2, with no clear D. The CDR3 length is 12 residues. In germline, CDR1 is LGHDT, CDR2 YNNKEL (reference sequence). Trimming took off 0 bases at V and 7 bases at J, with 3 bases between the two ends. CDR3 coding DNA: TGTGCCAGCAGCCAAGATTTCGGGGAGCTGTTTTTT. Encoded protein: CASSQDFGELFF.

The rearrangement uses TRBV12-3 or TRBV12-4 and TRBJ2-3; unclear D gene. V lost 6 bases, J lost 3 bases, and 13 bases lay in between. The CDR3 runs to 14 residues. DNA for the CDR3: TGTGCCAGCAGCCCCAGGTTGGGGACAGATACGCAGTATTTT. This gives the protein CASSPRLGTDTQYF.

V is TRBV7-2 and J is TRBJ1-6; tentative D call: TRBD1 (6 bases). Between the trimmed V and J ends, which lost 4 bases and 5 bases, there was a span of 12 bases. The V gene's germline CDR1 is SGHTA and CDR2 FQGNSA. The CDR3 runs to 15 residues. The CDR3 region is CASSSGDPNNSPLHF. In DNA form, the CDR3 reads TGTGCCAGCAGCTCAGGGGATCCAAATAATTCACCCCTCCACTTT.

This clonotype was seen a handful of times. The V and J genes are TRBV6-1 and TRBJ1-5; D uncertain. The CDR3 sequence is 16 residues long. The V gene lost 8 bases and the J gene lost 0 bases, with 17 bases spanning the gap. The germline gives CDR1 MNHNS, CDR2 SASEGT. The CDR3 region is CASDPDGVYSNQPQHF. CDR3 DNA sequence: TGTGCCAGCGACCCGGATGGGGTCTATAGCAATCAGCCCCAGCATTTT.

The rearrangement uses TRBV12-3 or TRBV12-4 and TRBJ1-2; no reliable D call. The ends were cut back, 5 bases at V and 8 bases at J, with 15 bases in the middle. CDR3 length: 13 amino acids. The CDR3 nucleotides read TGTGCCAGCAGTCCTGGGCGGGCGGAAGGCTACACCTTC. This translates into CASSPGRAEGYTF.

Only a few counts were recorded for this clonotype. The rearrangement links TRBV11-2 to TRBJ2-7, with 7 bases lining up with TRBD1. The CDR3 has 16 residues. Trimming took 6 bases from V and 1 from J; bases not matched to a gene: 12. The germline V gene has CDR1 SGHAT and CDR2 FQNNGV. The CDR3 here is CASRHNRGLTSYEQYF. Written as DNA, the CDR3 is TGTGCCAGCAGACACAACAGGGGTCTGACATCCTACGAGCAGTACTTC.

V is TRBV20-1 and J is TRBJ2-5; a possible D gene is TRBD2 (6 bases). The CDR3 covers 13 residues. Germline lookup yields CDR1 DFQATT and CDR2 SNEGSKA (reference sequence). The ends were cut back, 4 bases at V and 1 base at J, with 10 bases in the middle. CDR3 coding DNA: TGCAGTGCTAACCAGCGGGCCCAAGAGACCCAGTACTTC. Translation gives CSANQRAQETQYF.

This clonotype was counted at least ten times. The rearrangement links TRBV11-2 to TRBJ2-7; 9 nucleotides agree with TRBD1. There are 15 residues in the CDR3. Germline V gene lookup returns CDR1 SGHAT and CDR2 FQNNGV. After removal of 2 bases from V and 4 bases from J, the junction contained 6 bases not matched to a gene. CDR3 in DNA: TGTGCCAGCAGCTTATCCGGGACAGGGTCATACGAGCAGTACTTC. It specifies CASSLSGTGSYEQYF.

V gene TRBV9 combines with J gene TRBJ2-2; possible D gene TRBD2, 5 bases. In germline, CDR1 is SGDLS, CDR2 YYNGEE. Trimming cost V 4 bases and J 7 bases, with 17 bases left between them. The CDR3 has 15 amino acids. The CDR3 here is CASSLLDEDGGELFF. The CDR3 DNA follows: TGTGCCAGCAGCCTACTAGACGAGGACGGCGGGGAGCTGTTTTTT.

This clonotype has only a few counts. The chain couples TRBV25-1 to TRBJ2-5, with TRBD1 as a possible D gene (7 bases). The CDR3 sequence is 14 residues long. Germline V CDR1 and CDR2: MGHDK, SYGVNS. V was pared by 5 bases and J by 6 bases, with 16 bases between. The DNA for the CDR3 is TGTGCCAGCAGTAGCCCAGGGGGGATGCAGACCCAGTACTTC. Residues: CASSSPGGMQTQYF.

The chain joins TRBV30 to TRBJ1-2; possibly TRBD1 for D (5 bases). The CDR3 covers 16 residues. The V and J ends lost 3 bases and 3 bases respectively, with 20 bases between them. Germline-derived CDR1 and CDR2 are GTSNPN and SVGIG (reference sequence). The CDR3, as DNA: TGTGCCTGGAGACCCGCAGGGAGTAGGGGAGACTATGGCTACACCTTC. Translated, it gives CAWRPAGSRGDYGYTF.

In its sample, this clonotype was seen once. The V gene is TRBV10-3, the J gene TRBJ2-2, with 9 bases identical to TRBD1. Germline V gives CDR1 ENHRY, CDR2 SYGVKD. This CDR3 has 14 residues. V gave up 6 bases and J gave up 6 bases; unmatched junction bases: 5. CDR3 loop: CAIRGQGSAGELFF. In nucleotides, the CDR3 is TGTGCCATCAGGGGACAGGGCTCGGCCGGGGAGCTGTTTTTT.

This clonotype has ten or more counts. The chain uses TRBV6-2 or TRBV6-3 and TRBJ1-1, with D maybe TRBD1 (5 bases). The length of the CDR3 is 15 residues. The V gene's germline CDR1 is MNHEY and CDR2 SVGEGT. V lost 0 bases, J lost 4 bases, and 12 bases lay in between. The CDR3 spells CASSYSVVGGTEAFF. In nucleotides, the CDR3 is TGTGCCAGCAGTTACTCGGTCGTCGGGGGCACTGAAGCTTTCTTT.

The chain links TRBV13 to TRBJ2-7; TRBD2 agrees at 10 bases. V lost 5 bases, J lost 2 bases, and 6 bases stayed unmatched. CDR1 is PRHDT and CDR2 is FYEKMQ in the germline V gene (reference sequence). The CDR3 runs to 15 residues. The CDR3 protein is CASSPTSGPPYEQYF. In DNA, the CDR3 is TGTGCCAGCAGCCCGACTAGCGGGCCCCCCTACGAGCAGTACTTC.

This clonotype came up many times. This chain joins TRBV7-2 and TRBJ1-2, with 10 nucleotides matching TRBD1. The CDR3 has 13 amino acids. Germline-derived CDR1 and CDR2 are SGHTA and FQGNSA. Trimming took 4 bases from V and 14 from J; bases not matched to a gene: 10. For the CDR3, the DNA is TGTGCCAGCAGCTCTAGATCGACAGGGGGCAAGACCTTC. As protein: CASSSRSTGGKTF.

A remark on this clonotype: The final CDR3 position lacks the conserved phenylalanine or tryptophan, pointing to a likely read error. This chain links TRBV6-2 or TRBV6-3 with TRBJ1-5, with 7 positions matching TRBD1. The V and J ends lost 0 bases and 6 bases, in that order; junction bases with no gene match: 14. Germline V gene sequence: CDR1 MNHEY, CDR2 SVGEGT. CDR3 size: 18 residues. The CDR3 reads CASSYSSSRQGNSQPQHC. CDR3 coding DNA: TGTGCCAGCAGTTACTCGTCCTCTCGACAGGGAAATAGTCAGCCCCAGCATTGT.

This clonotype was counted many times. The rearrangement joins TRBV12-3 or TRBV12-4 to TRBJ1-2; the D gene is possibly TRBD1 (5 bases). The CDR3 has 14 amino acids. Trimming pared 3 bases from V and 2 bases from J, leaving 10 bases between. The CDR3 region is CASSFGGANYGYTF. The CDR3 region has the DNA TGTGCCAGCAGTTTTGGTGGGGCGAACTATGGCTACACCTTC.

The rearrangement links TRBV29-1 to TRBJ2-5; 7 nucleotides align to TRBD2. This CDR3 is 13 amino acids long. The V gene end was trimmed by 8 bases and the J gene end by 2 bases; junction bases not matched to a gene: 8. Germline-derived CDR1 and CDR2 are SQVTM and ANQGSEA. In DNA form, the CDR3 reads TGCAGCATAACGGGAGGACCTCAAGAGACCCAGTACTTC. Translation: CSITGGPQETQYF.

The rearrangement links TRBV7-9 to TRBJ1-6; maybe TRBD1 (6 bases). The CDR3 contains 14 residues. V was cut by 7 bases and J by 6 bases, with 13 bases left in between. Germline V gives CDR1 SEHNR, CDR2 FQNEAQ (reference sequence). The CDR3, as DNA: TGTGCCAGCACCCACGACAGGAGTAATTCACCCCTCCACTTT. Translation gives CASTHDRSNSPLHF.

This clonotype was picked up a small number of times. The chain couples TRBV5-5 to TRBJ1-3, with D perhaps matching TRBD1 (6 bases). The V end was cut by 0 bases, the J end by 5 bases, with 12 bases between. The CDR3 is 15 amino acids. The germline gives CDR1 SGHKS, CDR2 YYEKEE (reference sequence). The CDR3 is CASSLGGQRRNTIYF. The CDR3 DNA reads as TGTGCCAGCAGCTTGGGCGGACAGAGGCGAAACACCATATATTTT.

The chain recombines TRBV29-1 with TRBJ1-1, with no clear D. Germline CDR1 and CDR2: SQVTM and ANQGSEA. The CDR3 is made up of 11 amino acids. V lost 5 bases to trimming and J lost 3 bases, with 7 bases between them. CDR3 in DNA: TGCAGCGTTTCCCTATACACTGAAGCTTTCTTT. Encoded protein: CSVSLYTEAFF.

The V gene is TRBV19, the J gene TRBJ2-7; D remains ambiguous. Between the trimmed V and J ends, which lost 3 bases and 7 bases, there was a span of 16 bases. The CDR3 contains 14 residues. The germline CDR1 and CDR2 sequences are LNHDA and SQIVND (reference sequence). CDR3 region: CASSMRSVGYEQYF. For the CDR3, the DNA is TGTGCCAGTAGTATGAGGTCAGTTGGCTATGAGCAGTACTTC.

This clonotype has more than one count but fewer than ten. The rearrangement joins TRBV7-3 to TRBJ1-1, with a weak D call TRBD1 (5 bases). Germline CDR1 is SGHTA and CDR2 is FQGTGA. This CDR3 is built from 14 residues. The ends were cut back, 2 bases at V and 3 bases at J, with 10 bases in the middle. The chain's CDR3 is CASSLSGRYTEAFF. The CDR3 DNA reads TGTGCCAGCAGCTTATCGGGGCGGTACACTGAAGCTTTCTTT.